The 7 T cell receptor beta chains given below trace back to one sample, sequenced in a study of OX40 agonist ivuxolimab in advanced cancers. Using immunoSEQ multiplex PCR, the repertoire was profiled, and TCRdb retains in-frame clones only, with some absent. In the table there are tens of thousands of clones, approximately 88% of which are singletons. Source: CD4+ or CD8+ T cells sorted from blood, taken in a trial of the OX40 agonist ivuxolimab. These receptors all come from an adult with an advanced solid tumor such as melanoma, head and neck, liver or kidney cancer.

V and J are TRBV28 and TRBJ2-7; TRBD2 matches at 11 bases. Trimming removed 7 bases from V and 5 bases from J; junction bases left unmatched: 1. The CDR3 length is 12 residues. Germline V gives CDR1 MDHEN, CDR2 SYDVKM. CDR3 sequence reads: CASKLAGDEQYF. The CDR3 DNA reads TGTGCCAGCAAACTAGCGGGAGACGAGCAGTACTTC.

A note on this clone: Relative to the germline gene, one junction end is altered; a read error may explain this. The chain has TRBV5-1 and TRBJ1-4; a possible D gene is TRBD1 (6 bases). CDR3 length: 16 residues. Germline V gene data show CDR1 as SGHRS and CDR2 as YFSETQ. The CDR3 coding sequence is TGCGCCAGCAGCTTGGCCGGAGGGACAACGAATGAAAAACTGTTTTTT. Its translation is CASSLAGGTTNEKLFF.

The chain has TRBV2 and TRBJ1-6, with D perhaps TRBD1 (6 bases). Trimming pared 7 bases from V and 0 bases from J, leaving 10 bases between. Germline loops: CDR1 SNHLY, CDR2 FYNNEI. The CDR3 spans 15 residues. The CDR3 here is CASIGQSSYNSPLHF. CDR3 DNA sequence: TGTGCCAGCATAGGACAGAGCTCCTATAATTCACCCCTCCACTTT.

The chain combines TRBV6-1 with TRBJ1-2, with D perhaps matching TRBD1 (5 bases). This CDR3 region has 14 residues. Germline values: CDR1 MNHNS, CDR2 SASEGT. Trimming took 3 bases from V and 7 from J, leaving 15 bases between them. As DNA, the CDR3 is TGTGCCAGCAGTGAGTCCTCGGGGCTGGGTGGCTACACCTTC. This encodes CASSESSGLGGYTF.

The CDR3 sequence: CSVEETGANYGYTF. The CDR3 DNA sequence: TGCAGCGTTGAAGAGACGGGGGCAAACTATGGCTACACCTTC. The genes are TRBV29-1 and TRBJ1-2; possible D gene TRBD1, 6 bases. The V end lost 0 bases, the J end lost 2 bases, and 10 bases lay between the germline ends. Germline CDR1 is SQVTM and CDR2 is ANQGSEA. The CDR3 spans 14 residues.

The genes are TRBV18 and TRBJ1-2, with a tentative D call TRBD1 (5 bases). V was trimmed by 2 bases and J by 8 bases, leaving 21 bases between them. The germline CDR1 and CDR2 sequences are KGHSH and LQKENI. CDR3 length: 16 residues. For the CDR3, the DNA is TGTGCCAGCTCACCAAGCGGGGCCCCCTCTGAAAGGGGCTACACCTTC. This gives the protein CASSPSGAPSERGYTF.

This chain links TRBV19 with TRBJ2-7; the D call may be TRBD1 or TRBD2 (5 bases each). In germline, CDR1 is LNHDA, CDR2 SQIVND (reference sequence). The V end was cut by 10 bases, the J end by 0 bases, with 19 bases between. The CDR3 sequence is 15 residues long. The CDR3 spells CATSPGQGRSYEQYV. CDR3 DNA sequence: TGTGCCACCTCACCAGGGCAGGGACGCTCCTACGAGCAGTACGTC.